This TCR beta chain was obtained from a study of identical twins. Unmatched junction bases numbered 6, after V lost 5 bases and J lost 15 bases. CDR3 length: 11 amino acids. This clonotype was seen ten or more times. Its antigen is not identified. Study-wide results and caveats: High-abundance cord blood beta clonotypes had fewer insertions; memory repertoires showed none. Compared with models, monozygotic twins showed more out-of-frame TCR alpha sharing.

Template switching added a universal primer binding site, and final cDNA carried unique molecular identifiers. TCRdb reprocessed the 5' RACE reads with MiXCR, giving one entry per CDR3 protein. Altogether approximately 500,000 distinct CDR3 sequences are present, 20% to 25% being singletons, with the ten largest covering around 3%. A further study also used this sample, focusing on T cells expressing NK-cell markers. According to that study: Repertoires of TCR beta were obtained from T cells sorted as CD3+CD56+NKG2C+, CD3+CD56+NKG2C- and CD3+CD56-NKG2C+.

Sequenced input: CD4+ T cells sorted from blood. This chain uses TRBV12-3 or TRBV12-4 with TRBJ2-1; 8 nucleotides agree with TRBD2. The clonotype was recovered from a woman younger than 30 in good health. This chain's CDR3 is CASSVRLALFF. The CDR3 nucleotides are TGTGCCAGCAGTGTTCGACTAGCGCTGTTCTTC.